This T cell receptor beta chain derives from a study of blood T cell repertoires in COVID-19. The wider study: Recovery meant two consecutive negative NP/OP PCR tests, professional clearance, or resolved symptoms. Some COVID-19 samples were acute and others convalescent; all came from the United States, Italy and Spain. Nucleic acid was either cDNA or gDNA, and it came from T cells, B-cell-depleted T cells, or PBMCs.

Donors were grouped by their self-reported clinical history. The data were produced by immunoSEQ multiplex PCR, yet TCRdb's version contains in-frame clones alone and is incomplete. The sample includes roughly 150,000 clones, 84% of them seen just once. Sequencing used PBMCs or T cells enriched from blood (not recorded which). This clonotype was sampled from a man in his fifties or sixties in a cohort exposed to, infected with or recovered from COVID-19 (not recorded which).

The CDR3 coding sequence is TGTGCCAGCAGTCCTCGGACAGGCTCCTACGAGCAGTACTTC. As protein: CASSPRTGSYEQYF. The chain carries TRBV28 and TRBJ2-7; 7 bases match TRBD1. The junction had 4 bases not matched to a gene; V was cut back by 5 bases and J by 0 bases. The CDR3 contains 14 residues. Germline V gene lookup returns CDR1 MDHEN and CDR2 SYDVKM.